The T cell receptor (beta chain) described here comes from a study of T cell responses to AZD1222 COVID-19 vaccine. This CDR3 is built from 13 residues. Germline V lookup: CDR1 MNHEY, CDR2 SVGAGI. The germline V and J ends were trimmed by 0 bases and 4 bases, with 4 bases remaining between them. Libraries were prepared by immunoSEQ multiplex PCR; TCRdb keeps only in-frame clonotypes and omits some of them. The sample contains approximately 100,000 clones, roughly 88% of which appear only once. V and J are TRBV6-5 and TRBJ1-5; D remains unclear. The input for sequencing was peripheral blood, taken 28 days after the second AZD1222 dose. This TCR derives from an adult who received the AZD1222 COVID-19 vaccine. The CDR3 protein is CASSYSINQPQHF. The CDR3 region has the DNA TGTGCCAGCAGTTACTCGATTAATCAGCCCCAGCATTTT.